This TCR beta chain was captured in a study of cytomegalovirus exposure and HLA in healthy donors (dated by TCRdb to between 2016 and 2019). Notes on the research overall: An earlier analysis of fewer than 750 of the donors reported roughly 300 Gb of sequence data and 117 million unique TCR beta sequences obtained from 150 million to 200 million T cells. Of the 350 to 450 genotyped donors, 65% to 90% were placed in the genetic ancestry cluster associated with self-reported Caucasian donors. To predict cytomegalovirus infection status, the study brought together high-throughput TCR immunosequencing, statistical association of individual TCRs with disease status, and machine learning. The number of typed donors differed by locus: about 620-640 for A, B, C, DRB1 and DQB1; some 500 for DQA1; 606 for DPA1; and about 470 for DPB1. In a later analysis, previously published TCR beta repertoires from more than 500 donors were re-analyzed and high-resolution HLA genotyping was added so that TCR occurrence patterns could be studied. Among 398 genotyped donors of the cohort, an average of approximately 230,000 unique TCR beta nucleotide sequences were sequenced per donor, roughly 20% of them non-productive. The study aimed to test whether signatures of past pathogen exposure could be identified by cataloging public T cell receptors. In an earlier analysis of 587 of the donors, high-throughput TCR beta sequencing was used to judge whether each TCR beta V gene segment behaved as functional or pseudogenic. Every repertoire in the discovery cohort had been generated on one and the same sequencing platform. An early release that covered about 600 HLA-typed donors contained approximately 320 gigabases of sequencing data and about 84 million unique TCR sequences. A handful of DR-DQ haplotypes were handled as single units for association and clustering because linkage in the cohort was strong. HLA typing included class I and class II loci at four-digit resolution. In addition to the first cohort of several hundred subjects, a separate validation cohort of 120 different subjects was used. Rather than drawing on any new phenotypic data, the later analysis identified candidate immune exposures from TCR beta sequences and the way those sequences occurred across donors. Donor age, sex, ethnicity and CMV serostatus were collected together with the repertoire data. A later genetic analysis took genome-wide SNP genotypes for about three fifths of the 666 donors and used that subset as a discovery cohort. The study used immunosequencing to profile the T cell repertoires of approximately 690 subjects and linked those repertoires to cytomegalovirus serostatus.

Inclusive of the bounding cysteine and phenylalanine, the CDR3 is 14 residues long. Only the CDR3 part of the read is kept: 42 bases, read in frame from the first base. The junction carries 8 bases between V and J, which are trimmed by 2 bases and 3 bases respectively. Sequences SEHNR (CDR1) and FQNEAQ (CDR2) are obtained from the germline V gene (reference sequence). The cohort was made up of roughly 670 healthy bone marrow donors. All cohort members were sampled while nominally healthy, although unrecorded immune exposures were likely present. The donor tested CMV seropositive, placing the donor among the 250 to 350 seropositive members of the cohort. Each donor provided a peripheral blood sample, and peripheral blood mononuclear cells were used for TCR beta sequencing. The Qiagen DNeasy Blood Extraction Kit was used to extract genomic DNA from the blood cell samples. With regard to this clone: This receptor's antigen is unknown. Base qualities are not recorded, but no much larger clone differs from it by a single base.

Libraries were constructed by the immunoSEQ multiplex PCR assay. A mixture of 60 forward primers for TCR Vbeta segments and 13 reverse primers for TCR Jbeta segments was used in the multiplex PCR. The CDR3 region of rearranged TCR beta genes was amplified from genomic DNA by a multiplex PCR assay. The Illumina HiSeq System was used to sequence the amplified TCR beta libraries as 87-base-pair reads. In the source study's methods: A later analysis tallied some 79 million unique TCR beta chains across the 666 repertoires, and about 10 million of those chains were shared by two or more donors. Raw reads were error-corrected and collapsed into unique sequences by a nearest-neighbor algorithm in which closely related sequences were merged to remove PCR and sequencing errors. To assign V, D and J gene segments, CDR3 sequences were aligned to IMGT reference sequences. Each retained sequence needed at least a six-nucleotide match to both a V gene segment and a J gene segment. Rearrangements were called productive when the CDR3 lacked stop codons and stayed in frame with V and J; all others were non-productive. CDR3 was defined by IMGT convention, running from the second conserved V-encoded cysteine to the conserved J-encoded phenylalanine. The earlier analysis of some 580 of the donors excluded any sequence lacking an unambiguous match to a single V gene segment. An earlier analysis of 500 to 700 of the donors classified V segments as functional when productive rearrangements were above 56.7% and as segregating when the standard deviation between donors was above 5%. To diagnose cytomegalovirus status from the catalog of TCR beta chain sequences, a statistical classification framework was built. V and J gene assignment, in a later analysis, came from comparing TCR nucleotide sequences with IMGT/GENE-DB human TR gene sequences. Using the TCRdist pipeline, a later analysis assigned CDR3 sequences along with most-parsimonious VDJ recombination scenarios. In a later analysis, every TCR beta chain was defined by the combination of its CDR3 amino acid sequence and its V-gene family, and reads without a unique V-gene family were dropped. In a later analysis, a few hundred highly shared, low-generation-probability nucleotide sequences were removed to address suspected cross-contamination and a sequencing artifact. For each public chain, a later analysis derived a clonal expansion index from normalized ranks of inferred template counts within each repertoire. In a later analysis, generation probabilities were computed with a VDJ recombination model fitted to out-of-frame rearrangements, and the resulting probabilities were checked against IGoR. A later analysis scored TCR-TCR, TCR-HLA and TCR-CMV co-occurrence with hypergeometric tests, applying a repertoire-size bias correction to TCR pairs. In a later analysis, false discovery rates were estimated by permuting HLA or CMV assignments 20 times. In a later analysis, co-occurring TCRs were grouped with DBSCAN, and TCRdist sequence similarity was added when clustering was performed within HLA-allele-positive subsets. Repertoires with fewer than 30,000 or more than 120,000 public chains were left out of co-occurrence clustering, as were about 5 repertoires with anomalous nucleotide sharing. TCRdb took this table from immuneACCESS and kept in-frame rearrangements with V and J called. Such tables lack part of the clones; where checked against another copy, unresolved V genes explain under half of the gap, and the rest is unexplained. For V, J and clone size, that table is used; D and trimming come from the DNA. The sample contains over 150,000 clones, 80% of them found a single time. Clones ranked in the top ten supply 10% to 15% of the sample.

Broad study findings and their caveats: Three of the identified cytomegalovirus-associated TCR beta chains were confirmed in vitro to be specific for cytomegalovirus antigens. According to a later analysis, parvovirus B19, influenza, CMV and Epstein-Barr virus appeared linked to several top co-occurrence clusters. The 87-base-pair reads could not distinguish some IMGT-functional V segments, including TRBV6-2 and TRBV6-3, so those segments were excluded. In a later analysis, TCR association rates were found to vary across HLA loci, with the most associated TCRs seen for DRB1 alleles and the fewest for HLA-C alleles. V-gene and J-gene trimming of TCR beta chains was associated with a missense DCLRE1C variant in a later genetic analysis, and the association was replicated in an independent cohort. A later analysis found that most CMV-associated TCR beta chains appeared HLA-restricted, with HLA associations seemingly driven largely by CMV exposure. At a false discovery rate of 0.05, a later analysis linked around 17,000 TCR beta sequences to specific HLA alleles. Compared with equally common non-associated chains, HLA-associated TCR beta chains in a later analysis were more clonally expanded and had lower generation probabilities. Immune exposure information for the cohort was limited to CMV serostatus. Correlated functional status among segregating V segments might reflect linkage disequilibrium, but an unknown experimental factor could not be ruled out. Cytomegalovirus status was reported to be diagnosed by the classifier with high specificity and sensitivity in both the original and validation cohorts. The presence/absence analyses assumed that sequencing depth was roughly uniform across donors, and that assumption may not be true. Across donors, most TCR sequences were observed very rarely, whereas some public TCRs were present in many individuals. The authors suggested that the approach could potentially be generalized to other disease states and immunological phenotypes. A group of highly shared sequence variants was considered likely to be a technical artifact of the sequencing pipeline. When HLA alleles, especially DR and DQ, strongly co-occurred, attributing TCR associations to individual alleles was difficult. The study listed 164 TCR beta chains as associated with cytomegalovirus. Because counts were too low, 15 or so rarely observed V segments, including chromosome 9 orphons, were excluded from the earlier analysis of several hundred of the donors. Because some donors lacked HLA typing at each locus, the association tests relied only on the typed subset. This cohort had only TCR beta chains sequenced, and the lack of alpha or paired-chain data limited which features could be detected. Compared with the roughly 710-donor mean, donors in an Asian-associated ancestry cluster had fewer N-insertions in productive TCRs, according to a later genetic analysis. An earlier analysis of some 590 of the donors showed that most TCR beta V segments appeared in productive rearrangements either about 87% or about 30% of the time, which broadly matched IMGT annotations. A further reported finding was that TCR beta sequences accurately predicted the HLA-A and HLA-B alleles for most subjects in the first cohort.

The chain couples TRBV7-9 to TRBJ1-3, with no confidently assigned D gene. This TCR was recovered from a man aged 30-40 years in good health and CMV-seropositive. Specimen: PBMCs. The nucleotide sequence reads TGTGCCAGCAGCTTACTCCTCAGTGGAAACACCATATATTTT. It specifies CASSLLLSGNTIYF.